Presented here are 27 T cell receptor beta chains from one specimen sequenced in a study of T cell repertoires in cytomegalovirus infection. TCRdb re-called the reads with MiXCR, one entry per CDR3 protein. The profile shows around 490,000 distinct CDR3 sequences, about 30% of them singletons. Sequenced input: PBMCs. The receptors were sampled from a human donor in good health (CMV status not recorded). Some clones in this sample may be carry-over from other donors' samples.

At least ten counts were recorded for this clonotype. The J gene is TRBJ2-1, the V gene TRBV12-3 or TRBV12-4, with a weak D call TRBD1 (6 bases). Between the trimmed V and J ends, which lost 5 bases and 4 bases, there was a span of 12 bases. The CDR3 sequence is 14 residues long. The CDR3 bases are TGTGCCAGCAGTAAACTACAGGGTTACAATGAGCAGTTCTTC. This encodes CASSKLQGYNEQFF.

This clonotype showed up many times. V gene TRBV6-2 or TRBV6-3 combines with J gene TRBJ2-5, with a possible D match to TRBD2 (6 bases). Germline lookup yields CDR1 MNHEY and CDR2 SVGEGT. V lost 2 bases to trimming and J lost 3 bases, with 10 bases between them. There are 14 residues in the CDR3. CDR3 in amino acids: CASSYIWGEETQYF. CDR3 coding DNA: TGTGCCAGCAGTTACATCTGGGGGGAAGAGACCCAGTACTTC.

This clonotype came up once. This chain connects TRBV20-1 to TRBJ2-3; 8 bases match TRBD2. Germline V gives CDR1 DFQATT, CDR2 SNEGSKA (reference sequence). Trimming cost V 2 bases and J 8 bases; bases outside gene matches: 0. The CDR3 has 11 residues. This chain's CDR3 is CSARLAGTQYF. CDR3 sequence (DNA): TGCAGTGCTAGACTAGCGGGTACGCAGTATTTT.

The rearrangement joins TRBV6-1 to TRBJ1-5; D is uncertain. Germline-derived CDR1 and CDR2 are MNHNS and SASEGT. The length of the CDR3 is 14 residues. Trimming pared 3 bases from V and 0 bases from J, leaving 6 bases between. This chain's CDR3 is CASSEDGSNQPQHF. DNA for the CDR3: TGTGCCAGCAGTGAGGACGGTAGCAATCAGCCCCAGCATTTT.

The table lists this clonotype with many counts. In nucleotides, the CDR3 is TGTGCCAGCAGCCCCGGGCGGAGTTTGAACACTGAAGCTTTCTTT. It specifies CASSPGRSLNTEAFF. The V and J genes are TRBV28 and TRBJ1-1; no clear D gene. The CDR3 totals 15 residues. Trimming cost V 6 bases and J 0 bases, with 14 bases left between them. The germline gives CDR1 MDHEN, CDR2 SYDVKM.

The V gene is TRBV30, the J gene TRBJ2-7; the match to TRBD1 covers 8 bases. The CDR3 contains 12 residues. The germline V gene encodes CDR1 GTSNPN and CDR2 SVGIG (reference sequence). Unmatched junction bases numbered 3, after V lost 5 bases and J lost 3 bases. CDR3 loop: CAWAGQGYEQYF. The CDR3 DNA is TGTGCCTGGGCCGGACAGGGCTACGAGCAGTACTTC.

The V call is TRBV19, the J call TRBJ1-6; D unclear. This CDR3 contains 15 residues. V lost 1 base and J 8 bases, leaving 12 bases between the germline ends. The germline gives CDR1 LNHDA, CDR2 SQIVND (reference sequence). CDR3 DNA: TGTGCCAGTAGTATAGGGGTAAACAGTGATTCACCCCTCCACTTT. Encoded protein: CASSIGVNSDSPLHF.

The chain combines TRBV12-3 or TRBV12-4 with TRBJ1-2; D is undetermined. Trimming removed 4 bases from V and 8 bases from J, with 14 bases in between. The CDR3 length is 13 residues. DNA for the CDR3: TGTGCCAGCAGTTCCGGACTCCATACGGGCTACACCTTC. Amino acid sequence: CASSSGLHTGYTF.

This clonotype occurred a few times. J is TRBJ2-1 and V is TRBV12-3 or TRBV12-4, with 12 positions matching TRBD2. J lost 8 bases, V lost 6 bases, and 14 bases had no gene match. The CDR3 extends over 17 amino acids. The CDR3 region is CASSLPPLLAGGHEQFF. The CDR3, as DNA: TGTGCCAGCAGCCTTCCGCCTTTACTAGCGGGAGGTCATGAGCAGTTCTTC.

The gene calls are TRBV20-1 and TRBJ1-5; tentatively, D is TRBD1 (5 bases). The germline V gene has CDR1 DFQATT and CDR2 SNEGSKA (reference sequence). V was cut by 5 bases and J by 4 bases, with 9 bases left in between. The CDR3 covers 12 residues. In DNA form, the CDR3 reads TGCAGTGCTGGAAGACAGAATCAGCCCCAGCATTTT. Residues: CSAGRQNQPQHF.

This clonotype was observed a few times. The V and J genes are TRBV7-6 and TRBJ2-5; TRBD2 matches at 11 bases. J lost 2 bases, V lost 4 bases, and 3 bases had no gene match. Per germline, CDR1 SGHVS and CDR2 FNYEAQ. The CDR3 length is 15 residues. Written as DNA, the CDR3 is TGTGCCAGCAGCTCGGGACTAGCGGCTCAAGAGACCCAGTACTTC. It yields the protein CASSSGLAAQETQYF. The full variable domain, completed using reference TRBV7-6 and TRBJ2-5, is GAGVSQSPRYKVTKRGQDVALRCDPISGHVSLYWYRQALGQGPEFLTYFNYEAQQDKSGLPNDRFSAERPEGSISTLTIQRTEQRDSAMYRCASSSGLAAQETQYFGPGTRLLVL.

This clonotype was seen only a few times. The chain carries TRBV20-1 and TRBJ1-6; D is ambiguous. Trimming took 4 bases from V and 7 from J, leaving 17 bases between them. CDR3 length equals 15 residues. Germline CDR1 DFQATT, CDR2 SNEGSKA (reference sequence). DNA of the CDR3: TGCAGTGCTATTCCTGGCCCCGCGTGGAATTCACCCCTCCACTTT. It specifies CSAIPGPAWNSPLHF.

The chain recombines TRBV19 with TRBJ2-3; D may be TRBD1 (6 bases). V was trimmed by 6 bases and J by 6 bases, leaving 19 bases between them. The CDR3 runs 15 residues. Germline values: CDR1 LNHDA, CDR2 SQIVND (reference sequence). CDR3 sequence reads: CASSDQTGKWDTQYF. The CDR3 DNA reads TGTGCCAGTAGCGACCAAACAGGGAAATGGGATACGCAGTATTTT. Combining the CDR3 with reference TRBV19 and TRBJ2-3 gives the whole variable domain DGGITQSPKYLFRKEGQNVTLSCEQNLNHDAMYWYRQDPGQGLRLIYYSQIVNDFQKGDIAEGYSVSREKKESFPLTVTSAQKNPTAFYLCASSDQTGKWDTQYFGPGTRLTVL.

The chain recombines TRBV27 with TRBJ1-1; 8 nucleotides align to TRBD1. This CDR3 is built from 17 residues. CDR1 MNHEY and CDR2 SMNVEV come from the germline V gene (reference sequence). With 1 base clipped from V and 0 bases from J, the junction kept 7 bases outside the gene matches. CDR3 sequence (DNA): TGTGCCAGCAGTTTATATAAAGGGACAGGACTGAACACTGAAGCTTTCTTT. Protein sequence: CASSLYKGTGLNTEAFF.

This sequence joins TRBV5-6 and TRBJ1-1; D may be TRBD1 (6 bases). CDR1 SGHDT and CDR2 YYEEEE come from the germline V gene. Trimming removed 4 bases from V and 5 bases from J, with 21 bases in between. The CDR3 length is 16 residues. This chain's CDR3 is CASSPPLTGYGTEAFF. The CDR3 DNA follows: TGTGCCAGCAGCCCTCCCCTGACAGGTTATGGAACTGAAGCTTTCTTT. Full variable domain (rest looked up from reference TRBV5-6 and TRBJ1-1): DAGVTQSPTHLIKTRGQQVTLRCSPKSGHDTVSWYQQALGQGPQFIFQYYEEEERQRGNFPDRFSGHQFPNYSSELNVNALLLGDSALYLCASSPPLTGYGTEAFFGQGTRLTVV.

The table lists this clonotype with many counts. The rearrangement joins TRBV12-3 or TRBV12-4 to TRBJ1-3; D ambiguous. CDR3 length: 12 amino acids. V was trimmed by 7 bases and J by 4 bases, leaving 8 bases between them. The CDR3 reads CASKPTGNTIYF. The CDR3 nucleotides are TGTGCCAGCAAACCGACGGGAAACACCATATATTTT.

The chain is built from TRBV20-1 and TRBJ2-1; D not resolved. Germline V lookup: CDR1 DFQATT, CDR2 SNEGSKA (reference sequence). This CDR3 contains 13 residues. V was cut by 4 bases and J by 0 bases, with 7 bases left in between. The CDR3 DNA sequence: TGCAGTGCTACCACCTCCTCCTACAATGAGCAGTTCTTC. Amino acid sequence: CSATTSSYNEQFF.

This clonotype was observed many times. The chain carries TRBV7-2 and TRBJ1-1; a weak D match, TRBD1 (5 bases). V was pared by 2 bases and J by 0 bases, with 7 bases between. The germline gives CDR1 SGHTA, CDR2 FQGNSA. This CDR3 is 14 amino acids long. CDR3 protein: CASSLNRLNTEAFF. The CDR3 nucleotides read TGTGCCAGCAGCTTAAACAGGTTGAACACTGAAGCTTTCTTT.

The V call is TRBV29-1, the J call TRBJ1-5; tentative D call: TRBD1 (5 bases). The CDR3 loop spans 14 amino acids. V gave up 5 bases and J gave up 0 bases, with 11 bases separating them. CDR1 and CDR2 (germline): SQVTM, ANQGSEA. The CDR3 region is CSVQTEHSNQPQHF. The CDR3 DNA follows: TGCAGCGTTCAGACAGAACATAGCAATCAGCCCCAGCATTTT.

The chain is built from TRBV10-3 and TRBJ2-4; D ambiguous. Germline-derived CDR1 and CDR2 are ENHRY and SYGVKD. V lost 2 bases to trimming and J lost 0 bases, with 14 bases between them. CDR3 length: 17 residues. CDR3 nucleotide sequence: TGTGCCATCAGTGAGACCCCCGTGGGTTTAGCCAAAAACATTCAGTACTTC. The encoded protein is CAISETPVGLAKNIQYF.

This clonotype was seen repeatedly, ten times or more. V is TRBV7-9 and J is TRBJ2-7; D may be TRBD2 (6 bases). The V gene lost 4 bases and the J gene lost 0 bases, with 10 bases spanning the gap. This CDR3 is built from 14 residues. The germline gives CDR1 SEHNR, CDR2 FQNEAQ (reference sequence). This CDR3 reads CASSYLTSSYEQYV. As DNA, the CDR3 is TGTGCCAGCAGCTACCTGACTAGCTCCTACGAGCAGTACGTC.

There are a few counts of this clonotype. The chain carries TRBV6-5 and TRBJ2-2; 8 bases fit TRBD2. In germline, CDR1 is MNHEY, CDR2 SVGAGI. The junction had 1 base not matched to a gene; V was cut back by 0 bases and J by 1 base. The CDR3 is made up of 16 amino acids. CDR3 nucleotide sequence: TGTGCCAGCAGTTACTCGACTAGCGAGAACACCGGGGAGCTGTTTTTT. Translated, it gives CASSYSTSENTGELFF.

The V and J genes are TRBV7-6 and TRBJ1-5; D not resolved. This CDR3 contains 15 residues. Germline V gene data show CDR1 as SGHVS and CDR2 as FNYEAQ. V gave up 0 bases and J gave up 4 bases, with 10 bases separating them. The CDR3 loop is CASSLAGNRNQPQHF. For the CDR3, the DNA is TGTGCCAGCAGCTTAGCGGGGAATAGGAATCAGCCCCAGCATTTT.

This clonotype was recorded a few times. The chain joins TRBV28 to TRBJ1-2, with D perhaps matching TRBD1 (5 bases). Per germline, CDR1 MDHEN and CDR2 SYDVKM. The CDR3 totals 11 residues. The V and J ends lost 11 bases and 4 bases respectively, with 11 bases between them. CDR3 protein: CAGGSAYGYTF. CDR3 DNA sequence: TGTGCCGGGGGATCAGCCTATGGCTACACCTTC.

The rearrangement joins TRBV27 to TRBJ2-7, with 7 nucleotides matching TRBD1. The CDR3 runs to 16 residues. V was pared by 0 bases and J by 3 bases, with 8 bases of the junction left unmatched. Germline V gene sequence: CDR1 MNHEY, CDR2 SMNVEV (reference sequence). The CDR3 region is CASSLSRGGADYEQYF. The CDR3 bases are TGTGCCAGCAGTTTATCGAGAGGGGGCGCGGACTACGAGCAGTACTTC.

About this clonotype itself: A much larger clone is a single base away; this may be a read error. The chain combines TRBV19 with TRBJ1-2; possible D gene TRBD1, 5 bases. Germline-derived CDR1 and CDR2 are LNHDA and SQIVND (reference sequence). The CDR3 extends over 11 amino acids. Trimming stripped 9 bases from V and 4 bases from J, with 9 bases between. The chain's CDR3 is CASRVSYGYTF. CDR3 sequence (DNA): TGTGCCAGCAGGGTTAGCTATGGCTACACCTTC.

The chain links TRBV7-9 to TRBJ2-1, with D tentatively TRBD2 (6 bases). CDR3 length: 16 amino acids. Trimming cost V 0 bases and J 6 bases, with 15 bases left between them. Per the germline V gene, CDR1 is SEHNR and CDR2 is FQNEAQ (reference sequence). The CDR3 sequence is CASSLAQLAPLNEQFF. CDR3 bases: TGTGCCAGCAGCTTAGCGCAACTAGCTCCCCTCAATGAGCAGTTCTTC.